Below, one T cell receptor beta chain is given with its context. This CDR3 comprises 13 residues. The germline CDR1 and CDR2 sequences are SGHTA and FQGNSA. TCRdb reprocessed the 5' RACE reads and keeps a single row for each CDR3 protein, giving no DNA. This sample lists roughly 170,000 distinct CDR3 sequences; its ten largest clones have around 18%. The data belong to a study of T cells expressing NK-cell markers. Study context: One of the eight sequenced donors was seronegative, whereas the other seven were HCMV-seropositive.

This TCR came from a woman aged 18 to 75 in good health. The source material was blood T cells: a sorted CD56 or NKG2C T cell subset, CD4+ or CD8+ T cells, or bulk PBMC T cells (not recorded which). The chain links TRBV7-2 to TRBJ1-2; TCRdb lists TRBD1, though no DNA is available to test this call. The CDR3 protein is CASSPEQGSGYTF.